This is a list of T cell receptor beta chains from one sample in a study of T-cell reconstitution after alpha-beta-depleted transplantation in children. Each CDR3 protein is one row after TCRdb ran MiXCR on the PCR reads. The sample includes about 830,000 distinct CDR3 sequences, roughly 15% of them seen just once. Sample: PBMCs, mostly from graft donor cells, taken 360 days after TCRalphabeta/CD19-depleted stem cell transplant. The receptors shown here come from a male patient younger than 18 who had a stem cell transplant for acute lymphoblastic leukemia, so the T cells may come from the graft donor. The CDR3 runs from the conserved cysteine through the conserved F or W. D genes are given only for firm matches. Size tells how often a clone was seen (once, few, many) or the class of an expanded clone, and some rows leave it out.

TRBD1	TRBV7-9	few	TRBJ1-5	CASSLQGAINQPQHF	TGTGCCAGCAGCTTACAGGGGGCGATAAATCAGCCCCAGCATTTT
TRBD2	TRBV5-1	many	TRBJ2-1	CASSLGRLAGEYNEQFF	TGCGCCAGCAGCTTGGGACGACTAGCGGGAGAGTACAATGAGCAGTTCTTC
TRBD2	TRBV4-1	NA	TRBJ2-7	CASSHTSASYEQYF	TGCGCCAGCAGCCATACTAGCGCCTCCTACGAGCAGTACTTC
TRBD1	TRBV5-1	NA	TRBJ2-7	CASSLEARDRGREQYF	TGCGCCAGCAGCTTGGAGGCCCGGGACAGGGGGCGGGAGCAGTACTTC
TRBD1	TRBV5-1	few	TRBJ1-2	CASSSPDRTLAGYTF	TGCGCCAGCAGTTCGCCGGACAGGACCCTTGCGGGCTACACCTTC
TRBD1	TRBV5-1	NA	TRBJ2-5	CASSRTARGPETQYF	TGCGCCAGCAGCCGCACGGCCAGGGGGCCAGAGACCCAGTACTTC
NA	TRBV2	NA	TRBJ2-1	CASSPSAGRPNEQFF	TGTGCCAGCAGCCCATCGGCGGGAAGACCCAATGAGCAGTTCTTC
TRBD1	TRBV10-1	NA	TRBJ2-4	CASSEGQGSKNIQYF	TGCGCCAGCAGTGAGGGACAGGGTAGCAAAAACATTCAGTACTTC
TRBD2	TRBV7-2	NA	TRBJ2-3	CAKGGASGSYTQYF	TGTGCCAAAGGTGGGGCTAGCGGGAGTTATACGCAGTATTTT
NA	TRBV12-3/TRBV12-4	few	TRBJ1-3	CASNVLGNTIYF	TGTGCCAGCAATGTGCTTGGAAACACCATATATTTT
TRBD2	TRBV12-3/TRBV12-4	once	TRBJ2-1	CASNLAGLAGDEQFF	TGTGCCAGCAACCTTGCGGGACTAGCGGGAGATGAGCAGTTCTTC
NA	TRBV5-6	NA	TRBJ2-7	CASSLSMGIGEQYF	TGTGCCAGCAGCTTGTCGATGGGGATCGGCGAGCAGTACTTC
NA	TRBV11-2	NA	TRBJ2-7	CASSLGDWGREQYF	TGTGCCAGCAGCTTAGGGGACTGGGGACGGGAGCAGTACTTC
NA	TRBV20-1	NA	TRBJ2-1	CSAKGPTRGEQFF	TGCAGTGCTAAAGGGCCTACGAGGGGTGAGCAGTTCTTC
NA	TRBV7-2	many	TRBJ2-3	CASSPGQASTDTQYF	TGTGCCAGCAGCCCGGGCCAGGCTAGCACAGATACGCAGTATTTT
NA	TRBV7-9	NA	TRBJ1-1	CASRFGAGDTEAFF	TGTGCCAGCAGGTTCGGGGCCGGTGACACTGAAGCTTTCTTT
NA	TRBV24-1	NA	TRBJ1-2	CATATGIDGYTF	TGTGCCACTGCGACGGGGATTGATGGCTACACCTTC
NA	TRBV9	few	TRBJ2-2	CASSEGGGPGTGELFF	TGTGCCAGCTCGGAGGGGGGGGGGCCAGGCACCGGGGAGCTGTTTTTT
TRBD1	TRBV7-9	many	TRBJ2-4	CASSHTGDVKNIQYF	TGTGCCAGCAGCCACACAGGGGATGTCAAAAACATTCAGTACTTC
NA	TRBV5-1	NA	TRBJ2-5	CASSFQPGPRRETQYF	TGCGCCAGCAGCTTCCAGCCGGGACCCCGGAGGGAGACCCAGTACTTC
NA	TRBV7-6	NA	TRBJ2-3	CASSLVGGGPDTQYF	TGTGCCAGCAGCTTAGTGGGTGGGGGGCCAGATACGCAGTATTTT
NA	TRBV19	NA	TRBJ1-1	CASSPRTVTPNTEAFF	TGTGCCAGTAGTCCTCGGACAGTTACCCCGAACACTGAAGCTTTCTTT
TRBD2	TRBV7-3	NA	TRBJ2-1	CASSLIATRTSGRFEQFF	TGTGCCAGCAGCTTAATAGCGACTCGGACTAGCGGGAGATTTGAGCAGTTCTTC
NA	TRBV7-9	few	TRBJ2-7	CASSHRARGEQYF	TGTGCCAGCAGCCACAGGGCCCGGGGGGAGCAGTACTTC
TRBD2	TRBV20-1	few	TRBJ2-4	CSARRGGAKNIQYF	TGCAGTGCTAGGCGCGGGGGGGCCAAAAACATTCAGTACTTC
TRBD1	TRBV12-3/TRBV12-4	few	TRBJ1-3	CASSMTGRRNTIYF	TGTGCCAGCAGTATGACAGGGAGGAGAAACACCATATATTTT
NA	TRBV15	few	TRBJ2-7	CATSGSPQAGLNDEQYF	TGTGCCACCAGCGGATCCCCCCAGGCAGGCTTAAACGACGAGCAGTACTTC
NA	TRBV12-3/TRBV12-4	few	TRBJ2-7	CASSLRGRESMLAYEQYF	TGTGCCAGCAGTTTAAGGGGAAGGGAGAGTATGTTGGCCTACGAGCAGTACTTC
TRBD2	TRBV7-9	NA	TRBJ2-1	CASSLVTSGVRNEQFF	TGTGCCAGCAGCTTAGTGACTAGCGGGGTACGGAATGAGCAGTTCTTC
NA	TRBV7-9	few	TRBJ2-2	CASSLRFAEDITGELFF	TGTGCCAGCAGCTTAAGGTTCGCCGAAGATATCACCGGGGAGCTGTTTTTT
TRBD2	TRBV20-1	NA	TRBJ2-3	CSVSGTSGSPPHGPQYF	TGCAGTGTTTCTGGGACTAGCGGGAGTCCCCCCCACGGCCCGCAGTATTTT
NA	TRBV6-1	NA	TRBJ1-1	CASRRDFMNTEAFF	TGTGCCAGCAGGAGGGATTTCATGAACACTGAAGCTTTCTTT
TRBD1	TRBV24-1	few	TRBJ1-2	CATSDAPGTGAIYGYTF	TGTGCCACCAGTGATGCCCCCGGGACAGGGGCCATCTATGGCTACACCTTC
TRBD2	TRBV7-9	NA	TRBJ2-7	CASSLAYTGGRTTYEQYF	TGTGCCAGCAGCTTAGCCTATACGGGGGGGAGGACCACCTACGAGCAGTACTTC
NA	TRBV7-9	few	TRBJ1-1	CASSLITYTEAFF	TGTGCCAGCAGCTTAATCACTTACACTGAAGCTTTCTTT
NA	TRBV7-8	NA	TRBJ2-1	CASSLSRISYNEQFF	TGTGCCAGCAGCCTATCACGTATATCCTACAATGAGCAGTTCTTC
NA	TRBV29-1	few	TRBJ1-2	CSALSQGRGGYTF	TGCAGCGCCCTTAGTCAAGGTCGGGGTGGCTACACCTTC
NA	TRBV5-8	few	TRBJ2-3	CASSLSSNKLSTDTQYF	TGTGCCAGCAGCTTGAGTTCGAATAAACTTAGCACAGATACGCAGTATTTT
TRBD2	TRBV12-3/TRBV12-4	few	TRBJ2-1	CASRVTGGNLRVEQFF	TGTGCCAGCAGGGTAACCGGGGGGAATTTAAGAGTTGAGCAGTTCTTC
NA	TRBV5-1	many	TRBJ2-7	CASSLEREQYF	TGCGCCAGCAGCTTGGAGCGCGAGCAGTACTTC
NA	TRBV9	NA	TRBJ2-1	CASSGIQGGEQFF	TGTGCCAGCAGCGGGATACAGGGCGGTGAGCAGTTCTTC
NA	TRBV29-1	many	TRBJ2-2	CSVVGAGKGTGELFF	TGCAGCGTTGTAGGTGCAGGGAAGGGAACCGGGGAGCTGTTTTTT
NA	TRBV10-3	NA	TRBJ2-7	CAISEYGAAAVSYEQYF	TGTGCCATCAGTGAGTATGGGGCGGCGGCAGTTTCCTACGAGCAGTACTTC
TRBD1	TRBV18	few	TRBJ1-1	CASSPAGGVNTEAFF	TGTGCCAGCTCACCCGCAGGGGGAGTGAACACTGAAGCTTTCTTT
TRBD1	TRBV20-1	NA	TRBJ1-5	CSALVGTGFGEPQHF	TGCAGTGCCCTAGTGGGGACAGGGTTCGGGGAGCCCCAGCATTTT
NA	TRBV27	few	TRBJ1-2	CASSPGVAGYTF	TGTGCCAGCAGTCCAGGGGTTGCTGGCTACACCTTC
NA	TRBV24-1	few	TRBJ2-1	CATSRPPWEQFF	TGTGCCACCAGTAGACCCCCCTGGGAGCAGTTCTTC
TRBD2	TRBV7-6	few	TRBJ2-1	CASSLAASGTSVRQFF	TGTGCCAGCAGCTTAGCCGCCTCCGGGACTAGTGTCAGGCAGTTCTTC
NA	TRBV4-1	NA	TRBJ2-7	CASSQDQGRRFFYEQYF	TGCGCCAGCAGCCAAGATCAGGGCCGCCGATTCTTCTACGAGCAGTACTTC
NA	TRBV7-9	NA	TRBJ2-7	CASSLVEGKQYF	TGTGCCAGCAGCTTAGTGGAGGGGAAGCAGTACTTC
TRBD1	TRBV30	NA	TRBJ2-5	CAWSTGGWETQYF	TGTGCCTGGAGTACAGGGGGCTGGGAGACCCAGTACTTC
NA	TRBV7-9	NA	TRBJ2-7	CASSLAPLDLYEQYF	TGTGCCAGCAGCTTAGCTCCTCTGGACCTCTACGAGCAGTACTTC